This TCR beta chain was recovered during a study of blood T cell repertoires in COVID-19. In the study overall: The United States, Italy and Spain supplied acute and convalescent COVID-19 samples. PBMCs, B-cell-depleted T cells, or T cells were the source of the cDNA or gDNA that made up the material.

How the authors handled the data: Using reference gene primer amplification, nucleated cell counts were estimated. Here immunoSEQ multiplex PCR was the method, and the copy in TCRdb shows in-frame clones only, minus some. That table gives V, J and clone size, and the DNA gave D and trimming. The sample has 190,000 or so clones, less than 80% seen once. The V and J ends lost 5 bases and 0 bases respectively, with 8 bases between them. Germline-derived CDR1 and CDR2 are LNHDA and SQIVND (reference sequence). This CDR3 is 14 amino acids long. The V call is TRBV19, the J call TRBJ1-5, with D unresolved. The source of this sequence is a man over 45 who had recovered from COVID-19. Sequencing used peripheral blood. The CDR3 DNA reads TGTGCCAGTAGTCCAAGGAGTAGCAATCAGCCCCAGCATTTT. It encodes CASSPRSSNQPQHF.